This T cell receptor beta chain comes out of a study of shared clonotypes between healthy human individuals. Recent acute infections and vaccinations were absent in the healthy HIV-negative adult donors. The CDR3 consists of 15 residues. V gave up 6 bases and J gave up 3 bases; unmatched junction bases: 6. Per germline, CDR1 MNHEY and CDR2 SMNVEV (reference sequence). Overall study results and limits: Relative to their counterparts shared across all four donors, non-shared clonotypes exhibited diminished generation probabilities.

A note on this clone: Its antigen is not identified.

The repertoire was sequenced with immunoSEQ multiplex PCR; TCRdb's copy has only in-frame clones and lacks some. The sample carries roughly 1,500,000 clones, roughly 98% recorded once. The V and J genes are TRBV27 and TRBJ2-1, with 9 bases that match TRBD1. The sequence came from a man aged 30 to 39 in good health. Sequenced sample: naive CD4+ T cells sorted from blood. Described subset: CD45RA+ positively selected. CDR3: CASRWGTGHYNEQFF. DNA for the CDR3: TGTGCCAGCAGGTGGGGGACAGGGCACTACAATGAGCAGTTCTTC.